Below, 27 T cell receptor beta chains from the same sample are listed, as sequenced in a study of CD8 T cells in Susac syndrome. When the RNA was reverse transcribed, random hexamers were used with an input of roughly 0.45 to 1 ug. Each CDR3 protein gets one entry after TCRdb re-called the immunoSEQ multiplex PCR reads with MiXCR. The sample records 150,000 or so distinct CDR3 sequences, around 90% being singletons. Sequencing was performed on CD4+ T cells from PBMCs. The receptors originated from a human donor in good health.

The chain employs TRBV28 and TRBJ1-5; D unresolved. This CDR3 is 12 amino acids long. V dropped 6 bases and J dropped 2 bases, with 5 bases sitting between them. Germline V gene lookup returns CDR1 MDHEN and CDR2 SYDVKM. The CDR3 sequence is CASRGGNQPQHF. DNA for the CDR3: TGTGCCAGCAGGGGTGGCAATCAGCCCCAGCATTTT.

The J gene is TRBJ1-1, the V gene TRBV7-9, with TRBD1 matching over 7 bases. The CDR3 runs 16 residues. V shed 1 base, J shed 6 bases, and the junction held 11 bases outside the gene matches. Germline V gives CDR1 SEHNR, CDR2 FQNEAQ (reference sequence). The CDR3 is CASSLGATGIFAEAFF. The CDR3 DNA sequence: TGTGCCAGCAGCTTAGGGGCGACAGGGATTTTCGCTGAAGCTTTCTTT.

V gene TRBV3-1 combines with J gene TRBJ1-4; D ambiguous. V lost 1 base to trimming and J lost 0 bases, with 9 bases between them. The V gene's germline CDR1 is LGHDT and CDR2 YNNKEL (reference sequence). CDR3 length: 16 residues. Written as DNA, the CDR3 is TGTGCCAGCAGCCAAGGCGAGAGGTCAACTAATGAAAAACTGTTTTTT. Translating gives CASSQGERSTNEKLFF.

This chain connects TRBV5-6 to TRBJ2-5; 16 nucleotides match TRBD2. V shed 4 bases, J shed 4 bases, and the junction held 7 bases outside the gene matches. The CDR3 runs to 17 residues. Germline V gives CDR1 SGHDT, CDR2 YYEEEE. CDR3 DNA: TGTGCCAGCAGCGCCGGGACTAGCGGGAGGGAGGTAGAGACCCAGTACTTC. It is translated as CASSAGTSGREVETQYF.

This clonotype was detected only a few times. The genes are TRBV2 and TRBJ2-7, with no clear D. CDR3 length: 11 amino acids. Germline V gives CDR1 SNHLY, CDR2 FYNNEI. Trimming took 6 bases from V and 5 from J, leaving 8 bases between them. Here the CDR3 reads CASSEYHEQYF. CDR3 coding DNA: TGTGCCAGCAGCGAATACCACGAGCAGTACTTC. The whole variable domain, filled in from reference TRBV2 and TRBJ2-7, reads EPEVTQTPSHQVTQMGQEVILRCVPISNHLYFYWYRQILGQKVEFLVSFYNNEISEKSEIFDDQFSVERPDGSNFTLKIRSTKLEDSAMYFCASSEYHEQYFGPGTRLTVT.

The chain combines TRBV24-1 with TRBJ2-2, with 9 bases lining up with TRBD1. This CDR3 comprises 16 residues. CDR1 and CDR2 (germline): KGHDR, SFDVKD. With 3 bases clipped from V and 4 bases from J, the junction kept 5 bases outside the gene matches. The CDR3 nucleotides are TGTGCCACCAGTGATACCCGACAGGGGGGCACCGGGGAGCTGTTTTTT. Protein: CATSDTRQGGTGELFF.

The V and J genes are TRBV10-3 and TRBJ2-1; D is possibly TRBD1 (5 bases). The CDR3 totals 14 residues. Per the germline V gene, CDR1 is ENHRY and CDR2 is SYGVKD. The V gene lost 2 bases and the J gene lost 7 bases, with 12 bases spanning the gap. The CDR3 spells CAISERQGRNEQFF. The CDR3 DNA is TGTGCCATCAGTGAGAGGCAGGGTAGGAATGAGCAGTTCTTC.

The DNA of the CDR3 is TGTGCCAGCAGTGTGGGACTCCTTGACACTGAAGCTTTCTTT. Its translation: CASSVGLLDTEAFF. The chain joins TRBV6-1 to TRBJ1-1; D might be TRBD1 (5 bases). The V end lost 4 bases, the J end lost 3 bases, and 12 bases lay between the germline ends. The CDR3 spans 14 residues. Germline V gene lookup returns CDR1 MNHNS and CDR2 SASEGT.

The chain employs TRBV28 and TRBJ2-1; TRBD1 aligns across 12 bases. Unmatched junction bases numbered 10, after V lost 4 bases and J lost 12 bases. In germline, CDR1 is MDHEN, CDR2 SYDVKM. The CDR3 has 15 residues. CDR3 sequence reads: CASSSPGQGARGQFF. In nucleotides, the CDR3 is TGTGCCAGCAGTTCGCCGGGACAGGGGGCGCGGGGGCAGTTCTTC.

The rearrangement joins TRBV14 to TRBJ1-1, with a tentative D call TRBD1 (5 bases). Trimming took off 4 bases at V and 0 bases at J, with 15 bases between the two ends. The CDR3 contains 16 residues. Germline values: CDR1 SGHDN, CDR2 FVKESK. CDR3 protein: CASSPRAGTLNTEAFF. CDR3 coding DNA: TGTGCCAGCAGCCCTCGAGCCGGGACGTTGAACACTGAAGCTTTCTTT.

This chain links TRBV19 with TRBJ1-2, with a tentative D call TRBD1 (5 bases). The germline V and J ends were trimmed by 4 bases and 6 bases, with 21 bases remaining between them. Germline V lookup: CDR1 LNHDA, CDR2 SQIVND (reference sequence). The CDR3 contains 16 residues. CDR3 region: CASSTGRRLLGDGYTF. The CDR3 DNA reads TGTGCCAGTAGTACGGGTCGCCGCCTTCTAGGGGATGGCTACACCTTC.

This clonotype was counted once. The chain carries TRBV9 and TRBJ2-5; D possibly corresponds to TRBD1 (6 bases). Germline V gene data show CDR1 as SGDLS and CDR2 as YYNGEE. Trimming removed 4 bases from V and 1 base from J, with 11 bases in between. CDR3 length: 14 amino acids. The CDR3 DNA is TGTGCCAGCAGCAAGGACAGTGGCCAAGAGACCCAGTACTTC. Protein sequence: CASSKDSGQETQYF.

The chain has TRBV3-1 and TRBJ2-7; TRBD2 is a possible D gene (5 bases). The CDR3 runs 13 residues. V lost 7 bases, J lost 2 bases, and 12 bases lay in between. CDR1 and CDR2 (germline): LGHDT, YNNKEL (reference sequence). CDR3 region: CASKSRVTYEQYF. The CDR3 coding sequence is TGTGCCAGCAAGTCGCGGGTCACCTACGAGCAGTACTTC.

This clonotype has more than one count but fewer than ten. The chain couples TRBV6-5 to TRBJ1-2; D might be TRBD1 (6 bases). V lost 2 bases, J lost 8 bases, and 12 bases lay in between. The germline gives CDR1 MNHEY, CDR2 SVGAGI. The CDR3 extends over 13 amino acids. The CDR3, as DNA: TGTGCCAGCAGTTACGCGACAGGTCGCGGCTACACCTTC. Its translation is CASSYATGRGYTF.

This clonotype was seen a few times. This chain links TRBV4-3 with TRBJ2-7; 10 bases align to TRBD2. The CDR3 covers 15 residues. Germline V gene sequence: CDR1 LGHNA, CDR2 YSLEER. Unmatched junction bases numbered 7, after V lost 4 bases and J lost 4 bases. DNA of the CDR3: TGCGCCAGCAGCCTCAGCGGGGGGGCAGGATACGAGCAGTACTTC. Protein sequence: CASSLSGGAGYEQYF.

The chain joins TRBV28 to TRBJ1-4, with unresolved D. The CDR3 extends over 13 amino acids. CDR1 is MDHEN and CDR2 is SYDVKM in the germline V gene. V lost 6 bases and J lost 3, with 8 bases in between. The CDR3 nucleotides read TGTGCCAGCAGAAGTGGTCCTAATGAAAAACTGTTTTTT. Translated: CASRSGPNEKLFF.

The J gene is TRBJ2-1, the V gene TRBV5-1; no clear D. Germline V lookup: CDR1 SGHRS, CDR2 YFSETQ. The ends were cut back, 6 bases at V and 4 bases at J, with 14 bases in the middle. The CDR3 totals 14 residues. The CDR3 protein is CASTNEAVYNEQFF. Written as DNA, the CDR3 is TGCGCCAGCACCAATGAGGCGGTATACAATGAGCAGTTCTTC.

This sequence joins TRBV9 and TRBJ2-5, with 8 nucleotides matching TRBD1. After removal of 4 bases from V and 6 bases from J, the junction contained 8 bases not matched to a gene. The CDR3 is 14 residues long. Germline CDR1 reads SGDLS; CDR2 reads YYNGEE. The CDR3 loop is CASSSRTGTKTQYF. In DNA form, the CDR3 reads TGTGCCAGCAGCTCCAGGACAGGGACGAAGACCCAGTACTTC.

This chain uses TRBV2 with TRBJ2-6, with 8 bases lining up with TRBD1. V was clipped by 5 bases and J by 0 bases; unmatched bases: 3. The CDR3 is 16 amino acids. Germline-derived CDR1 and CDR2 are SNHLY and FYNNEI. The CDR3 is CASSRDRLSGANVLTF. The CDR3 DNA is TGTGCCAGCAGTCGGGACAGGCTCTCTGGGGCCAACGTCCTGACTTTC.

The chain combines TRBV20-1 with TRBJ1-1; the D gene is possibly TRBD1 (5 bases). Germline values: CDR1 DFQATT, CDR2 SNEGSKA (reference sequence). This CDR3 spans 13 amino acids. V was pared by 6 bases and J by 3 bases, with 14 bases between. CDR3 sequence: CSAMAGAYTEAFF. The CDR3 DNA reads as TGCAGTGCCATGGCCGGGGCCTACACTGAAGCTTTCTTT.

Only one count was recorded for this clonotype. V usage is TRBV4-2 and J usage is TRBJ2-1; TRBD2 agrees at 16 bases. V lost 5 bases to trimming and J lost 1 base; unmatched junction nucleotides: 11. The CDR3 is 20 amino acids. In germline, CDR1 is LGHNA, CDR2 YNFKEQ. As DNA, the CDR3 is TGTGCCAGCAGCTTTCCGTCCGGGACTAGCGGGAGGGTTTCCTACAATGAGCAGTTCTTC. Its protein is CASSFPSGTSGRVSYNEQFF.

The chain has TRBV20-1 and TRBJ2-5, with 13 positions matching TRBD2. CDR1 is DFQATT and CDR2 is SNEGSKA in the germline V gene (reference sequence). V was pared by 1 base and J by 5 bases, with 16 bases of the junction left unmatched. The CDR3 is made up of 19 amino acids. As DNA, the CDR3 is TGCAGTGCTAGAGTGGGGACTAGCGGGGCGAAAACTCGGGCGGAGACCCAGTACTTC. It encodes CSARVGTSGAKTRAETQYF.

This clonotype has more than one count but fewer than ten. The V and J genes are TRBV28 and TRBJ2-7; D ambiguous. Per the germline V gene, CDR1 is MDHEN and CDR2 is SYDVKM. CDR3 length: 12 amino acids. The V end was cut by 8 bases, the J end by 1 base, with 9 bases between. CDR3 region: CASQAGSYEQYF. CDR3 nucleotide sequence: TGTGCCAGCCAGGCAGGATCCTACGAGCAGTACTTC.

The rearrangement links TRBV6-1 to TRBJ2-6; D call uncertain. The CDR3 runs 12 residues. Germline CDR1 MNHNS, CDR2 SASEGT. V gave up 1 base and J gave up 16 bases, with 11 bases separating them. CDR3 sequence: CASSEVLYTLTF. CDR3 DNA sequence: TGTGCCAGCAGTGAAGTTTTATATACGCTGACTTTC.

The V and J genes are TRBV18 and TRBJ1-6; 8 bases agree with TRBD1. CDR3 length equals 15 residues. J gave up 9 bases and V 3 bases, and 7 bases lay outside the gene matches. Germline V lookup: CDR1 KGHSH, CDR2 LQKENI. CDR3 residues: CASSPTGVRTSPLHF. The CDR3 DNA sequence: TGTGCCAGCTCACCGACAGGGGTCCGTACTTCACCCCTCCACTTT. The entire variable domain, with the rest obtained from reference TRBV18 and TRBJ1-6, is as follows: NAGVMQNPRHLVRRRGQEARLRCSPMKGHSHVYWYRQLPEEGLKFMVYLQKENIIDESGMPKERFSAEFPKEGPSILRIQQVVRGDSAAYFCASSPTGVRTSPLHFGNGTRLTVT.

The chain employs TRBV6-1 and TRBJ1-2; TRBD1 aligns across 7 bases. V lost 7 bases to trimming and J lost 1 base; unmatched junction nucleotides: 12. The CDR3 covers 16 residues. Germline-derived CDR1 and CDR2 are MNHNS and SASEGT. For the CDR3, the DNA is TGTGCCAGCAATACACCGGGACAGTCGTTTAACTATGGCTACACCTTC. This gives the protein CASNTPGQSFNYGYTF.

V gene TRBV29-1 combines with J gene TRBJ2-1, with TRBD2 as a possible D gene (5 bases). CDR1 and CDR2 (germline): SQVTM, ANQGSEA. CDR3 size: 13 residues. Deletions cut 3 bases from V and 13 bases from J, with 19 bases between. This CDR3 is CSVEGWATGFQFF. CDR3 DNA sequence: TGCAGCGTTGAGGGGTGGGCTACGGGGTTTCAGTTCTTC.